Listed here are 8 T cell receptor beta chains from one sample, sequenced in a study of CD8 T cells in Susac syndrome. When the RNA was reverse transcribed, random hexamers were used with an input of roughly 0.45 to 1 ug. TCRdb re-called the immunoSEQ multiplex PCR reads through MiXCR, storing one row per CDR3 protein. The sample lists about 71,000 distinct CDR3 sequences, 95% to 96% seen once, with 0.095% to 0.12% in the top ten. The sequenced sample consisted of CD4+ T cells from PBMCs. The receptor set was obtained from a human donor with multiple sclerosis.

The chain combines TRBV9 with TRBJ1-1; the D is unclear. The V end lost 2 bases, the J end lost 4 bases, and 9 bases lay between the germline ends. Germline V gene sequence: CDR1 SGDLS, CDR2 YYNGEE. This CDR3 comprises 13 residues. The CDR3: CASSVALSTEAFF. For the CDR3, the DNA is TGTGCCAGCAGCGTGGCCTTGAGCACTGAAGCTTTCTTT. The whole variable domain, filled in from reference TRBV9 and TRBJ1-1, reads DSGVTQTPKHLITATGQRVTLRCSPRSGDLSVYWYQQSLDQGLQFLIQYYNGEERAKGNILERFSAQQFPDLHSELNLSSLELGDSALYFCASSVALSTEAFFGQGTRLTVV.

The chain employs TRBV5-1 and TRBJ2-3; maybe TRBD1 (5 bases). Germline CDR1 is SGHRS and CDR2 is YFSETQ. The CDR3 is 15 amino acids. The V and J ends lost 0 bases and 6 bases respectively, with 14 bases between them. This CDR3 is CASSLEAGLGDTQYF. CDR3 sequence (DNA): TGCGCCAGCAGCTTGGAGGCAGGGCTAGGGGATACGCAGTATTTT.

The genes are TRBV2 and TRBJ2-7; TRBD2 is a possible D gene (7 bases). This CDR3 spans 11 amino acids. Trimming cost V 11 bases and J 2 bases, with 10 bases left between them. In germline, CDR1 is SNHLY, CDR2 FYNNEI. The CDR3 loop reads CAPGGPYEQYF. The CDR3 DNA is TGTGCCCCGGGGGGCCCCTACGAGCAGTACTTC.

The rearrangement links TRBV3-1 to TRBJ1-6; 9 bases align to TRBD1. This CDR3 is built from 16 residues. The germline gives CDR1 LGHDT, CDR2 YNNKEL (reference sequence). V lost 4 bases, J lost 5 bases, and 6 bases stayed unmatched. The CDR3 sequence is CASSPTGGGNNSPLHF. CDR3 nucleotides: TGTGCCAGCAGCCCGACAGGGGGAGGTAATAATTCACCCCTCCACTTT.

The sample holds one count of this clonotype. The chain uses TRBV7-9 and TRBJ2-1; no definite D call. CDR1 is SEHNR, CDR2 FQNEAQ, per germline (reference sequence). The CDR3 loop spans 11 amino acids. Trimming removed 7 bases from V and 9 bases from J, with 10 bases in between. The DNA of the CDR3 is TGTGCCAGCACCGGTAGGAGTGAGCAGTTCTTC. Encoded protein: CASTGRSEQFF.

This chain connects TRBV29-1 to TRBJ2-2, with 11 nucleotides matching TRBD1. CDR3 size: 15 residues. J was trimmed by 6 bases and V by 7 bases; bases with no gene match: 10. Germline V gives CDR1 SQVTM, CDR2 ANQGSEA. CDR3 in amino acids: CSAGQGASGSGELFF. The DNA of the CDR3 is TGCAGCGCTGGACAGGGGGCGTCAGGGTCCGGGGAGCTGTTTTTT.

The chain joins TRBV20-1 to TRBJ2-7, with TRBD2 identical over 9 bases. The V segment lost 7 bases and the J segment 0 bases; nucleotides outside the gene matches: 19. Per germline, CDR1 DFQATT and CDR2 SNEGSKA (reference sequence). CDR3 size: 18 residues. The CDR3 region is CSVPRRVAGATDSYEQYF. Here the CDR3 DNA reads TGCAGTGTTCCCCGGAGGGTAGCGGGGGCGACTGACTCCTACGAGCAGTACTTC.

The rearrangement joins TRBV6-2 or TRBV6-3 to TRBJ2-5; a weak D match, TRBD1 (6 bases). The CDR3 covers 13 residues. Trimming took 5 bases from V and 1 from J, leaving 8 bases between them. Germline values: CDR1 MNHEY, CDR2 SVGEGT. As DNA, the CDR3 is TGTGCCAGCAGTGGACAGATCCAAGAGACCCAGTACTTC. It specifies CASSGQIQETQYF.